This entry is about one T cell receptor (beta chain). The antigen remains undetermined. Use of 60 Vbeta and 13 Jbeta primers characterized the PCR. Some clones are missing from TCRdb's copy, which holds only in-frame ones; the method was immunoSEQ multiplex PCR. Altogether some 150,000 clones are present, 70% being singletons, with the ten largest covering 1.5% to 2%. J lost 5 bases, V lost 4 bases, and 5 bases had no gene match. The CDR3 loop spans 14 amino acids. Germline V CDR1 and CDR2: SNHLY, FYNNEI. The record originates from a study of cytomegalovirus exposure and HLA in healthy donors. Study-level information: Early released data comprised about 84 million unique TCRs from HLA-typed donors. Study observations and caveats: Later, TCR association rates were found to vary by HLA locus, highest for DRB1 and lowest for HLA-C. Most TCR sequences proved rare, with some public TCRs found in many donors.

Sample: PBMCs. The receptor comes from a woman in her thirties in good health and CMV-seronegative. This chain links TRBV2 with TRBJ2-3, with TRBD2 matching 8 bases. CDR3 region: CASSGGLVVDTQYF. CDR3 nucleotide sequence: TGTGCCAGCAGTGGGGGACTAGTGGTAGATACGCAGTATTTT.